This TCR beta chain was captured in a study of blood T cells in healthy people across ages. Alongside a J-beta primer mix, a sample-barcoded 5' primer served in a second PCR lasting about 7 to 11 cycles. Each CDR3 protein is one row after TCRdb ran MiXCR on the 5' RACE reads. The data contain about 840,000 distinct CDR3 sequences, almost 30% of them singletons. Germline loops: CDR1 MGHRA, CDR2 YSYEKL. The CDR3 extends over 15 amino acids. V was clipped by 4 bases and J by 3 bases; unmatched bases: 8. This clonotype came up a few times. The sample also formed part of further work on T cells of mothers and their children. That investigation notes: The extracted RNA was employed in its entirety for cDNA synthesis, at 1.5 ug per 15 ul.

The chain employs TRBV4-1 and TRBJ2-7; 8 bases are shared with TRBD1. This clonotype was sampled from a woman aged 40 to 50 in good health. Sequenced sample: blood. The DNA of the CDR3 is TGCGCCAGCAGCCGAGGACAGGGTCCCATCTACGAGCAGTACTTC. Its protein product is CASSRGQGPIYEQYF.